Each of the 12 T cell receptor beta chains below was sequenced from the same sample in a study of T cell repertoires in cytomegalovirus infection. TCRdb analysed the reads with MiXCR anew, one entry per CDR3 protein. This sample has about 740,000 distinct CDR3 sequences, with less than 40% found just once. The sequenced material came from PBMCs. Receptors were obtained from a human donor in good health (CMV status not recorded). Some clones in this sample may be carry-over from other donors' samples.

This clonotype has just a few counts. The DNA of the CDR3 is TGTGCCAGTAGTATCGGAGGGGCAGATACGCAGTATTTT. Protein sequence: CASSIGGADTQYF. V and J are TRBV19 and TRBJ2-3; D is possibly TRBD2 (6 bases). The CDR3 spans 13 residues. Germline loops: CDR1 LNHDA, CDR2 SQIVND (reference sequence). The germline V and J ends were trimmed by 3 bases and 4 bases, with 8 bases remaining between them. Looking up the rest from reference TRBV19 and TRBJ2-3 gives the full variable domain: DGGITQSPKYLFRKEGQNVTLSCEQNLNHDAMYWYRQDPGQGLRLIYYSQIVNDFQKGDIAEGYSVSREKKESFPLTVTSAQKNPTAFYLCASSIGGADTQYFGPGTRLTVL.

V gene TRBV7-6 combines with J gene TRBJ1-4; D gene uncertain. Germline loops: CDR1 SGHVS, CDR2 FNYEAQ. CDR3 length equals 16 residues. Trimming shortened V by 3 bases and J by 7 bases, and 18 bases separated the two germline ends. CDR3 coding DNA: TGTGCCAGCAGCTTCGTCGGTGGGGAAGGCCGTGAAAAACTGTTTTTT. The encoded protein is CASSFVGGEGREKLFF.

CDR3 residues: CSVTGGPYEQYF. The CDR3 DNA follows: TGCAGCGTTACTGGGGGACCCTACGAGCAGTACTTC. V and J are TRBV29-1 and TRBJ2-7, with D perhaps TRBD1 or TRBD2 (5 bases each). V was clipped by 5 bases and J by 2 bases, with 10 bases between them. Germline CDR1 reads SQVTM; CDR2 reads ANQGSEA. CDR3 size: 12 residues.

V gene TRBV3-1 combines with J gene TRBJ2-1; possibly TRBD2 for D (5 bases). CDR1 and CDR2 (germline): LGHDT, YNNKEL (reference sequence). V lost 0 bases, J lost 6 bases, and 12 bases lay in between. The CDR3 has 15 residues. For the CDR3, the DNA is TGTGCCAGCAGCCAAGATCAATCCGCGGGCAATGAGCAGTTCTTC. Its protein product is CASSQDQSAGNEQFF.

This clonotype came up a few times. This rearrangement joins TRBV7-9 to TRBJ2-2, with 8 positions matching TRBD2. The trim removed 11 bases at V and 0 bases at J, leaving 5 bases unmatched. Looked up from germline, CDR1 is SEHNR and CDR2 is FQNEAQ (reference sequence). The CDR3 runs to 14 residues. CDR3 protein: CAAGGTSNTGELFF. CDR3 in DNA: TGTGCCGCGGGAGGTACTTCGAACACCGGGGAGCTGTTTTTT.

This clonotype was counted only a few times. In nucleotides, the CDR3 is TGTGCCAGCAGTCTTACAGTATCTAGCTCCTACGAGCAGTACTTC. Translation gives CASSLTVSSSYEQYF. The chain employs TRBV7-2 and TRBJ2-7; D not resolved. Germline V gives CDR1 SGHTA, CDR2 FQGNSA. The CDR3 is 15 amino acids. V lost 6 bases to trimming and J lost 0 bases, with 15 bases between them.

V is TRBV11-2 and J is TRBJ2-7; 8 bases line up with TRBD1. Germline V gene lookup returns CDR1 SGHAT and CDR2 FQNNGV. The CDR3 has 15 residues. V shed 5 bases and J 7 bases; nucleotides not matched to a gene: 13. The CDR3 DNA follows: TGTGCCAGCAGCATCGACAGGGGTCCTACGAGGGAGCAGTACTTC. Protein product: CASSIDRGPTREQYF. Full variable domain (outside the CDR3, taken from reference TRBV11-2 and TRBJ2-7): EAGVAQSPRYKIIEKRQSVAFWCNPISGHATLYWYQQILGQGPKLLIQFQNNGVVDDSQLPKDRFSAERLKGVDSTLKIQPAKLEDSAVYLCASSIDRGPTREQYFGPGTRLTVT.

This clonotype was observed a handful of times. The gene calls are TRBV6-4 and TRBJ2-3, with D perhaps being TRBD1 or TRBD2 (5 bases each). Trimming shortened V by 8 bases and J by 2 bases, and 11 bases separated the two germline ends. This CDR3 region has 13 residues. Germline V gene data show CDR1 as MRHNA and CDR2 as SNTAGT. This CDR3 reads CASSPGHTDTQYF. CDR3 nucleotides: TGTGCCAGCTCTCCGGGGCACACAGATACGCAGTATTTT.

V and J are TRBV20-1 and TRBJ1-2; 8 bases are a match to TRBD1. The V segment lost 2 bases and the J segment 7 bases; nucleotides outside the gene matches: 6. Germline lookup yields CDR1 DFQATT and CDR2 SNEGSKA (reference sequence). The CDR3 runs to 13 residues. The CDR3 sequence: CSARRDRTSGYTF. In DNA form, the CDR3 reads TGCAGTGCTAGACGGGACAGGACAAGTGGCTACACCTTC.

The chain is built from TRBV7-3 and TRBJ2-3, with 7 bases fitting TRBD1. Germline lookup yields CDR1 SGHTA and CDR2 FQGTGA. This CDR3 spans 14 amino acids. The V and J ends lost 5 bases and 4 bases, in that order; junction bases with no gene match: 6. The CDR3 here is CASSEGQPPDTQYF. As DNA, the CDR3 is TGTGCCAGCAGCGAGGGACAGCCGCCAGATACGCAGTATTTT.

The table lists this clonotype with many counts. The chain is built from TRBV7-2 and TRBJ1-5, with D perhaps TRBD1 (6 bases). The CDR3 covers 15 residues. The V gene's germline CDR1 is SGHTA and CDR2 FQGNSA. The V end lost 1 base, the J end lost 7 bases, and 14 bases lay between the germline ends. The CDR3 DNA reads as TGTGCCAGCAGCTTAGGCCAGGGGTCAGGGCAGCCCCAGCATTTT. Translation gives CASSLGQGSGQPQHF.

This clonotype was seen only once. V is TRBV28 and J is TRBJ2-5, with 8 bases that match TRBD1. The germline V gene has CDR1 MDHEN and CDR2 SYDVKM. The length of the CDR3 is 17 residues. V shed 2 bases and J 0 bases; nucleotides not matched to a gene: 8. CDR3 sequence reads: CASSLNGQGDYQETQYF. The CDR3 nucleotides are TGTGCCAGCAGTTTAAATGGACAGGGAGACTACCAAGAGACCCAGTACTTC.